This T cell receptor (beta chain) was captured by sequencing in a study of radiation and T cells in renal cell carcinoma. Time point described: blood 2 weeks post-SBRT. Treatment noted: 15 Gy SBRT to primary tumor, nephrectomy 4 weeks later. After SBRT, blood was collected at 2 and 4 weeks, plus baseline. Clear cell pathology was present in this patient's renal cell carcinoma. The CDR3 totals 17 residues. The germline V gene encodes CDR1 SGHRS and CDR2 YFSETQ. Trimming at V came to 5 bases and at J to 6 bases, leaving 14 bases not matched to a gene. To note about this clone: Its antigen is as yet unknown.

The protocol was immunoSEQ multiplex PCR, while the TCRdb copy is restricted to in-frame clones and leaves out a portion. The sample shows 70,000 or so clones, 82% of them seen only once. Notes on the study in general: Pretreatment tumor biopsies were lacking, so baseline clonotypes are unknown. Top tumor clonotypes rose in blood 2 weeks post-radiation, then contracted.

This receptor was obtained from a man between 60 and 75 years old with renal cell carcinoma. V usage is TRBV5-1 and J usage is TRBJ2-3; 11 nucleotides line up with TRBD2. The sequenced sample was blood, obtained from a patient whose treatment included radiotherapy and nephrectomy. The CDR3 here is CASSTGLAAGLGDTQYF. CDR3 in DNA: TGCGCCAGCAGTACGGGACTAGCGGCGGGACTAGGGGATACGCAGTATTTT.